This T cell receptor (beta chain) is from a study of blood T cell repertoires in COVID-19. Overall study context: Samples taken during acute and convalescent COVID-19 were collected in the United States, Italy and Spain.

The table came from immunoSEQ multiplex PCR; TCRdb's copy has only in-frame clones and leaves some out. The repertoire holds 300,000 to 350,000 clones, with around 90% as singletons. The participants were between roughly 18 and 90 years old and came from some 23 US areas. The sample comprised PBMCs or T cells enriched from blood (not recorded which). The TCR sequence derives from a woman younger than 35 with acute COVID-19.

Here the CDR3 reads CASSLTGGVGDNEQFF. CDR3 sequence (DNA): TGTGCCAGCAGCCTGACAGGGGGCGTAGGGGACAATGAGCAGTTCTTC. This chain joins TRBV7-3 and TRBJ2-1; TRBD1 aligns across 10 bases. J was trimmed by 5 bases and V by 5 bases; bases with no gene match: 9. This CDR3 comprises 16 residues. Germline V CDR1 and CDR2: SGHTA, FQGTGA.